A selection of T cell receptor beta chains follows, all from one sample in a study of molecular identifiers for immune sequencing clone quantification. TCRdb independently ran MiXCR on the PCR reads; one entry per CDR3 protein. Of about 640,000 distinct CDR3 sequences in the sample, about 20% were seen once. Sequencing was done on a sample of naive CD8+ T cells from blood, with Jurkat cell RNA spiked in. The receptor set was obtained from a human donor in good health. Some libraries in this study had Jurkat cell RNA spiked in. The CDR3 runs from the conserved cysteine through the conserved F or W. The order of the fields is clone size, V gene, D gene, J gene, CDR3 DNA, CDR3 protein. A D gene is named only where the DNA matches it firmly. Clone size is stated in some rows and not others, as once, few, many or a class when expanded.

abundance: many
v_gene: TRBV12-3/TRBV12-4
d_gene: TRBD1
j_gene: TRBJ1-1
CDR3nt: TGTGCCAGCACCTCTGGACAGGGACAAGCTTTCTTT
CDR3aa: CASTSGQGQAFF

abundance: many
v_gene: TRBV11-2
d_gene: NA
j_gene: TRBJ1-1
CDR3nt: TGTGCCAGCAGCTTAGAGGGGACGGTTTGGGAAGCTTTCTTT
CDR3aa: CASSLEGTVWEAFF

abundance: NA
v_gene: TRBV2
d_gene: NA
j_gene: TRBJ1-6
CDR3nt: TGTGCCAGCAGTGAAGCGTGGGGGCCCCTTAATTCACCCCTCCACTTT
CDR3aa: CASSEAWGPLNSPLHF

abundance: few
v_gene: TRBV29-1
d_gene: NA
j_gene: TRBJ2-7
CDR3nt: TGCAGCGTTGAATTAGGTCAGGGAGGAGGAGTCTCCTACGAGCAGTACTTC
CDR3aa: CSVELGQGGGVSYEQYF

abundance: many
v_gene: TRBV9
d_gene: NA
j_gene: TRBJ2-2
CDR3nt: TGTGCCAGCAGCGAGATTGACGGGGAGCTGTTTTTT
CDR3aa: CASSEIDGELFF

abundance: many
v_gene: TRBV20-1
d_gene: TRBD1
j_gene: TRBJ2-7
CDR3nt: TGCAGTGCTAGAGATCCGGGCCGGGACAGCTACTACGAGCAGTACTTC
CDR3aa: CSARDPGRDSYYEQYF

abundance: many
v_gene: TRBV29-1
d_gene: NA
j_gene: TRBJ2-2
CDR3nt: TGCAGCGTTGCGGATCCACGTAAGAACACCGGGGAGCTGTTTTTT
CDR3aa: CSVADPRKNTGELFF

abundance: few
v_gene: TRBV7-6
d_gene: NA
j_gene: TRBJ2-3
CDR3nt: TGTGCCAGCAGCCCCGCAAGCCCGGGAAGAACGGTTGGGTACCTCACAGATACGCAGTATTTT
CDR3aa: CASSPASPGRTVGYLTDTQYF

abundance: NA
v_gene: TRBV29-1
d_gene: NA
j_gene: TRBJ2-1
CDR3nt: TGCAGCGTTGAAGATTGGACTAACTACAATGAGCGGTTCTTC
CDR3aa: CSVEDWTNYNERFF

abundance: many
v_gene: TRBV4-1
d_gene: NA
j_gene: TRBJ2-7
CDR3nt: TGCGCCAGCAGCCCAGCCCCAAACTACGAGCAGTACTTC
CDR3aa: CASSPAPNYEQYF

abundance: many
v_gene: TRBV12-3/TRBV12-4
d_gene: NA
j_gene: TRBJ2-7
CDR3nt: TGTGCCAGCAGTTTAGCCCGGGCCCCCTACGAGCAGTACTTC
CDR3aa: CASSLARAPYEQYF

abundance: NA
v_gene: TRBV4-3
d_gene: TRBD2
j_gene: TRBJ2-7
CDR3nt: TGCGCCAGCAGCCAAGATCCACTAGCGGGAGGACGGTACGAGCAGTACTTC
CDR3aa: CASSQDPLAGGRYEQYF

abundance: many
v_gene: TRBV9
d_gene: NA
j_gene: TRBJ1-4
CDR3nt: TGTGCCAGCAGCCCAGACCCAACTAATGAAAAACTGTTTTTT
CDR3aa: CASSPDPTNEKLFF

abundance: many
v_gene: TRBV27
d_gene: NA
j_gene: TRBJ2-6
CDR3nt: TGTGCCAGCAGTTATGGGGCCGGGGCCAACGTCCTGACTTTC
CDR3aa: CASSYGAGANVLTF

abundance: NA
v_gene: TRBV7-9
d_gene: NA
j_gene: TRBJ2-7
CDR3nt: TGTGCCAGCAGCTCTTCCTTAAGTCGCTACGAGCAGTACTTC
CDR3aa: CASSSSLSRYEQYF

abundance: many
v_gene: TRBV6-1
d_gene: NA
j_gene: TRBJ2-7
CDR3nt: TGTGCCAGCAGGGACGGTTCCTACGAGCAGTACTTC
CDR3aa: CASRDGSYEQYF

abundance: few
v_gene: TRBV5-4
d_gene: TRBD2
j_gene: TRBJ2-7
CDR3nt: TGTGCCAGCAGCTCAGGACTAGCGGGAAATGGGGAGCAGTACTTC
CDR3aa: CASSSGLAGNGEQYF

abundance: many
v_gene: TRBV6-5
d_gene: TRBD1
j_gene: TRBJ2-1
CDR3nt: TGTGCCAGCAGCCCCATTACAGGGGGTTCGAGTGAGCAGTTCTTC
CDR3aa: CASSPITGGSSEQFF

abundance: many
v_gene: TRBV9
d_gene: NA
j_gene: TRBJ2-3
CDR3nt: TGTGCCAGCAGCGTACTTAGCGGCACAGATACGCAGTATTTT
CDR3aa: CASSVLSGTDTQYF

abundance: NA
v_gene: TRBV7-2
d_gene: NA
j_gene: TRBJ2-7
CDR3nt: TGTGCCAGCAGTCAACCCGCAATCAACGAGCAGTACTTC
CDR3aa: CASSQPAINEQYF

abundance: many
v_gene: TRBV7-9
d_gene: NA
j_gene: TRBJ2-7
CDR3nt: TGTGCCAGCAGCTCTAGCGCGGGCGGGCAGATCTACGAGCAGTACTTC
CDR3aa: CASSSSAGGQIYEQYF

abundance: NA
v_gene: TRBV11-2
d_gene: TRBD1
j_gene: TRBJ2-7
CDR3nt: TGTGCCAGCAGCGCATACTCAGGGGGCTGGGGGGAGCAGTACTTC
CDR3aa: CASSAYSGGWGEQYF

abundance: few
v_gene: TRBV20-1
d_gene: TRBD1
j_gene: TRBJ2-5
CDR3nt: TGCAGTGCTAGAACCGGACAGGGTGGCTATGGGACCCAGTACTTC
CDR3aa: CSARTGQGGYGTQYF

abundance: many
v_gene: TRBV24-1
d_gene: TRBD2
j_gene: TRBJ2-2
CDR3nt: TGTGCCACCAGCGGGACTACGAACGCCGGGGAGCTGTTTTTT
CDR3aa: CATSGTTNAGELFF

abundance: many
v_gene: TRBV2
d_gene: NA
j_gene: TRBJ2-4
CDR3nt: TGTGCCAGCAGTGCCCCGGACAGCGCCAAAAACATTCAGTACTTC
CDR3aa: CASSAPDSAKNIQYF

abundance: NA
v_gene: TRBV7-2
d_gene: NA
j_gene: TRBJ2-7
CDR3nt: TGTGCCAGCAGCCCTTCGTTGGGGACCCAGTGGGAGCAGTACTTC
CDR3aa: CASSPSLGTQWEQYF

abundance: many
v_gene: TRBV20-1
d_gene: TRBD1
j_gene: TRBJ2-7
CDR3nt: TGCAGTGCTACCCGGGACAGTAGCTCCTACGAGCAGTACTTC
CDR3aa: CSATRDSSSYEQYF

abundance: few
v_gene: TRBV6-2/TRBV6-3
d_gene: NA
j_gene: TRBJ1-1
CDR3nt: TGTGCCAGCAGTGAACAGGGCCCGAACACTGAAGCTTTCTTT
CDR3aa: CASSEQGPNTEAFF

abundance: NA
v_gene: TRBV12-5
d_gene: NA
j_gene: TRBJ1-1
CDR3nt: TGTGCTAGTGGTTTGGTTGGGATCGCGGATGAAGCTTTCTTT
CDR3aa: CASGLVGIADEAFF

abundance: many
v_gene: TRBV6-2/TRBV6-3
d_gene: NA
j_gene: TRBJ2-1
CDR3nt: TGTGCCAGCAGTTACCAGACGTGGGGCAATGAGCAGTTCTTC
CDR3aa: CASSYQTWGNEQFF

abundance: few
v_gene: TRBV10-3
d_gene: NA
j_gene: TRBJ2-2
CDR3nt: TGTGCCATCAGTGTTGGCGGGGAGCTGTTTTTT
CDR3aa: CAISVGGELFF

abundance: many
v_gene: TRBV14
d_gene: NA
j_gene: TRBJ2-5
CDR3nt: TGTGCCAGCAGCCCACTATTCCTAGAGACCCAGTACTTC
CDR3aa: CASSPLFLETQYF

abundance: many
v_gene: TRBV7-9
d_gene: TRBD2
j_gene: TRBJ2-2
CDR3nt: TGTGCCAGCAGCCACCTGGTAGCGGGAGCCGGGGAGCTGTTTTTT
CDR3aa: CASSHLVAGAGELFF

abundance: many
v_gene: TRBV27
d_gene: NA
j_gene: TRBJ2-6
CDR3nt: TGTGCCAGCAGTTTGCTAGGAGGGGCCAACGTCCTGACTTTC
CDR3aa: CASSLLGGANVLTF

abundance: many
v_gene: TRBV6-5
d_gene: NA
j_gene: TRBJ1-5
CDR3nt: TGTGCCAGCAGTTACGGCAGTCGGGATCCCCAGCATTTT
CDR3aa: CASSYGSRDPQHF

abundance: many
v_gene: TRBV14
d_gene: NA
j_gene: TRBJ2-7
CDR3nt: TGTGCCAGCAGCCGCGGAAAGGGCAGGACCTCCTACGAGCAGTACTTC
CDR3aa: CASSRGKGRTSYEQYF

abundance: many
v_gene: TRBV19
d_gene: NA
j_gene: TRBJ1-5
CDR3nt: TGTGCCAGTAGCATCCTCAGCAACAATCAGCCCCAGCATTTT
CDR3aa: CASSILSNNQPQHF

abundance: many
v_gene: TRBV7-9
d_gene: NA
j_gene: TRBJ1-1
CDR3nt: TGTGCCAGCAGCTTAGGGGCCATTGAAGCTTTCTTT
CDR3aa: CASSLGAIEAFF

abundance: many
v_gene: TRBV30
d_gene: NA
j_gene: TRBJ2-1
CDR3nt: TGTGCCTGGAGTGTACAATCTGCTGAGCAGTTCTTC
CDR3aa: CAWSVQSAEQFF

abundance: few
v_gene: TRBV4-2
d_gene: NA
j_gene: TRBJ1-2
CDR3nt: TGTGCCAGCAGCCAAGACGGGGACTATGGCTACACCTTC
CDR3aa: CASSQDGDYGYTF

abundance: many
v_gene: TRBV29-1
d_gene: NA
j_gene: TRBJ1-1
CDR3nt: TGCAGCGCTGAGGTGAGGGGGACTGAAGCTTTCTTT
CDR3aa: CSAEVRGTEAFF

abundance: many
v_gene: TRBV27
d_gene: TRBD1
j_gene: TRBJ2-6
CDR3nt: TGTGCCAGCAGTTTAAGGACAGGAATCTCTGGGGCCAACGTCCTGACTTTC
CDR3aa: CASSLRTGISGANVLTF